The T cell receptor beta chain under discussion was sequenced for a study of blood T cell repertoires in COVID-19. For the study at large: Sites in the United States, Italy and Spain provided acute and convalescent COVID-19 samples.

In the original workflow: Quantification of nucleated cells was approximated via reference gene primer amplification. TCRdb's copy holds only in-frame clones and misses some; the assay was immunoSEQ multiplex PCR. That table supplies the V and J calls and clone size; D and trimming were determined from the DNA. The sample carries about 60,000 clones, just under 90% recorded once. Trimming pared 0 bases from V and 5 bases from J, leaving 8 bases between. This CDR3 has 14 residues. Germline assignment: CDR1 LNHNV and CDR2 YYDKDF (reference sequence). The chain uses TRBV15 and TRBJ2-1, with a tentative D call TRBD2 (6 bases). The sample taken for sequencing was peripheral blood. The sequence derives from a human donor with active COVID-19. The donor label of this sample is uncertain. The CDR3 sequence: CATSRDGGNNEQFF. CDR3 nucleotides: TGTGCCACCAGCAGAGACGGCGGGAACAATGAGCAGTTCTTC. Complete variable domain (other parts from reference TRBV15 and TRBJ2-1): DAMVIQNPRYQVTQFGKPVTLSCSQTLNHNVMYWYQQKSSQAPKLLFHYYDKDFNNEADTPDNFQSRRPNTSFCFLDIRSPGLGDTAMYLCATSRDGGNNEQFFGPGTRLTVL.